The 24 T cell receptor beta chains below all came from one sample that was sequenced in a study of cytomegalovirus exposure and HLA in healthy donors (dated by TCRdb to about 2017). Library preparation used the immunoSEQ multiplex PCR assay. For the multiplex PCR, a mixture combining 60 forward primers for TCR Vbeta segments and 13 reverse primers for TCR Jbeta segments was used. TCRdb mirrors the immuneACCESS table, restricted to in-frame sequences. Some clones are absent from its copies; in checked studies, under half trace to an unresolved V gene, and the reason for the others is unknown. Recorded for this sample are some 120,000 clones; 60% to 75% of them occurred a single time. The ten most abundant clones make up about 4.4% of the sample. The sample consisted of PBMCs. The receptor source for this set is a woman between 45 and 60 years old in good health and CMV-seropositive.

The chain combines TRBV18 with TRBJ1-3; D gene ambiguous. V dropped 3 bases and J dropped 0 bases, with 6 bases sitting between them. Germline values: CDR1 KGHSH, CDR2 LQKENI. The CDR3 contains 14 residues. Here the CDR3 reads CASSPGDSGNTIYF. Here the CDR3 DNA reads TGTGCCAGCTCACCCGGGGACTCTGGAAACACCATATATTTT.

The CDR3 is CASSLAGQGHYGYTF. The CDR3 DNA is TGTGCCAGCAGCTTAGCGGGACAGGGACACTATGGCTACACCTTC. The chain employs TRBV7-3 and TRBJ1-2, with 9 bases aligning to TRBD1. This CDR3 has 15 residues. With 2 bases clipped from V and 3 bases from J, the junction kept 4 bases outside the gene matches. Germline values: CDR1 SGHTA, CDR2 FQGTGA.

The gene calls are TRBV9 and TRBJ2-1; D unclear. Germline V CDR1 and CDR2: SGDLS, YYNGEE. Between the trimmed V and J ends, which lost 4 bases and 0 bases, there was a span of 11 bases. The CDR3 runs to 15 residues. CDR3 bases: TGTGCCAGCAGCCCGGGTGGCAGCTCCTACAATGAGCAGTTCTTC. This gives the protein CASSPGGSSYNEQFF.

The chain employs TRBV19 and TRBJ2-7, with TRBD1 matching over 7 bases. The CDR3 totals 14 residues. The trim removed 3 bases at V and 2 bases at J, leaving 4 bases unmatched. Looked up from germline, CDR1 is LNHDA and CDR2 is SQIVND (reference sequence). CDR3 sequence (DNA): TGTGCCAGTAGTATGGCGCAGGGGGCCTACGAGCAGTACTTC. The encoded protein is CASSMAQGAYEQYF.

V and J are TRBV6-5 and TRBJ2-3; TRBD2 matches 9 bases. The CDR3 runs 16 residues. Germline CDR1 is MNHEY and CDR2 is SVGAGI. Losses at the gene ends were 0 bases for V and 5 bases for J; bases not matched to a gene: 6. CDR3 sequence: CASSYSASGDGDTQYF. The CDR3 nucleotides are TGTGCCAGCAGTTACTCGGCTAGCGGGGACGGAGATACGCAGTATTTT.

Only a few counts were recorded for this clone. This chain's CDR3 is CASRVQANTDTQYF. For the CDR3, the DNA is TGTGCCAGTAGGGTCCAGGCAAACACAGATACGCAGTATTTT. The genes are TRBV19 and TRBJ2-3; D is unclear. Trimming removed 6 bases from V and 2 bases from J, with 12 bases in between. This CDR3 spans 14 amino acids. Germline assignment: CDR1 LNHDA and CDR2 SQIVND (reference sequence).

The V and J genes are TRBV4-1 and TRBJ2-1; 9 nucleotides align to TRBD2. The V gene's germline CDR1 is MGHRA and CDR2 YSYEKL. V gave up 0 bases and J gave up 2 bases; unmatched junction bases: 2. This CDR3 spans 16 amino acids. The CDR3 DNA reads TGCGCCAGCAGCCAAGAAGCGGGGGGCCCCTACAATGAGCAGTTCTTC. Residues: CASSQEAGGPYNEQFF.

This chain connects TRBV10-3 to TRBJ1-3; the match to TRBD1 covers 8 bases. Losses at the gene ends were 6 bases for V and 0 bases for J; bases not matched to a gene: 10. The germline CDR1 and CDR2 sequences are ENHRY and SYGVKD. The CDR3 spans 17 residues. The CDR3 reads CAISANRGGSSGNTIYF. The CDR3, as DNA: TGTGCCATCAGCGCTAACAGGGGGGGGAGCTCTGGAAACACCATATATTTT.

V usage is TRBV5-1 and J usage is TRBJ1-4; 9 positions agree with TRBD1. Germline CDR1 reads SGHRS; CDR2 reads YFSETQ. The CDR3 is 15 amino acids. The V gene end was trimmed by 4 bases and the J gene end by 3 bases; junction bases not matched to a gene: 4. As DNA, the CDR3 is TGCGCCAGCAGCCTAGGACAGGGGTCTAATGAAAAACTGTTTTTT. This gives the protein CASSLGQGSNEKLFF.

The gene calls are TRBV7-6 and TRBJ2-1; 8 nucleotides match TRBD2. CDR1 and CDR2 from the germline V gene are SGHVS and FNYEAQ. This CDR3 contains 17 residues. After removal of 2 bases from V and 5 bases from J, the junction contained 11 bases not matched to a gene. In nucleotides, the CDR3 is TGTGCCAGCAGCTTACTAACGCGGGGGGCCGGGAACAATGAGCAGTTCTTC. As protein: CASSLLTRGAGNNEQFF.

The rearrangement joins TRBV7-2 to TRBJ1-6; the D gene is possibly TRBD1 (5 bases). The CDR3 consists of 14 residues. The germline CDR1 and CDR2 sequences are SGHTA and FQGNSA. V was clipped by 5 bases and J by 6 bases, with 11 bases between them. In DNA form, the CDR3 reads TGTGCCAGCAGCCCTGGACAAAGTAATTCACCCCTCCACTTT. Translation gives CASSPGQSNSPLHF. The variable domain in full, with the rest retrieved from reference TRBV7-2 and TRBJ1-6, is GAGVSQSPSNKVTEKGKDVELRCDPISGHTALYWYRQSLGQGLEFLIYFQGNSAPDKSGLPSDRFSAERTGGSVSTLTIQRTQQEDSAVYLCASSPGQSNSPLHFGNGTRLTVT.

A single count supports this clone. The J gene is TRBJ2-2, the V gene TRBV5-1; TRBD1 aligns across 11 bases. Germline V gives CDR1 SGHRS, CDR2 YFSETQ. This CDR3 comprises 19 residues. Trimming took 4 bases from V and 4 from J; bases not matched to a gene: 15. The CDR3 is CASSTSGTGGFSSTGELFF. DNA of the CDR3: TGCGCCAGCAGCACGTCCGGGACAGGGGGGTTTTCGAGCACCGGGGAGCTGTTTTTT.

V usage is TRBV30 and J usage is TRBJ2-5; no clear D. V lost 0 bases, J lost 3 bases, and 8 bases lay in between. The CDR3 sequence is 13 residues long. Germline CDR1 is GTSNPN and CDR2 is SVGIG (reference sequence). CDR3 amino acids: CAWSVWQKETQYF. The CDR3 region has the DNA TGTGCCTGGAGTGTATGGCAGAAAGAGACCCAGTACTTC.

The chain carries TRBV5-1 and TRBJ2-1, with 11 bases aligning to TRBD2. The germline V gene encodes CDR1 SGHRS and CDR2 YFSETQ. V was clipped by 3 bases and J by 0 bases; unmatched bases: 8. The CDR3 is made up of 18 amino acids. This CDR3 reads CASSSPAGTSGSYNEQFF. CDR3 nucleotides: TGCGCCAGCAGCTCACCTGCCGGGACTAGCGGCTCCTACAATGAGCAGTTCTTC.

The chain joins TRBV13 to TRBJ2-1, with D possibly matching TRBD1 (6 bases). This CDR3 spans 15 amino acids. Per the germline V gene, CDR1 is PRHDT and CDR2 is FYEKMQ (reference sequence). V lost 2 bases and J lost 2, with 10 bases in between. CDR3 nucleotide sequence: TGTGCCAGCAGCTTACAGGGGCCGCCCTACAATGAGCAGTTCTTC. This translates into CASSLQGPPYNEQFF.

The V call is TRBV2, the J call TRBJ2-2; D may be TRBD2 (6 bases). The CDR3 is made up of 15 amino acids. The germline CDR1 and CDR2 sequences are SNHLY and FYNNEI. Trimming shortened V by 1 base and J by 3 bases, and 9 bases separated the two germline ends. CDR3 bases: TGTGCCAGCAGTGAAGGACTAGGGGACACCGGGGAGCTGTTTTTT. Its translation is CASSEGLGDTGELFF.

The rearrangement links TRBV5-5 to TRBJ2-5, with D perhaps TRBD1 (6 bases). The CDR3 covers 14 residues. With 4 bases removed from V and 1 base from J, the gap between germline ends came to 11 bases. Germline V gene lookup returns CDR1 SGHKS and CDR2 YYEKEE (reference sequence). The CDR3 region is CASSRDITQETQYF. CDR3 in DNA: TGTGCCAGCAGCCGGGACATTACCCAAGAGACCCAGTACTTC.

A note on this clone: An end of the junction does not agree with germline; a read error may underlie this. The chain joins TRBV7-9 to TRBJ1-2; 9 positions match TRBD1. The CDR3 length is 17 residues. In germline, CDR1 is SEHNR, CDR2 FQNEAQ (reference sequence). The chain's CDR3 is CSSSLTDRGHPNYGYTF. CDR3 DNA sequence: TGTTCCAGCAGCTTAACGGACAGGGGCCACCCAAACTATGGCTACACCTTC.

This sequence joins TRBV9 and TRBJ2-3; 8 bases align to TRBD2. Trimming at V came to 4 bases and at J to 3 bases, leaving 7 bases not matched to a gene. Per the germline V gene, CDR1 is SGDLS and CDR2 is YYNGEE. The CDR3 contains 15 residues. CDR3 amino acids: CASSSRGGLTDTQYF. The CDR3 DNA reads TGTGCCAGCAGCTCTCGCGGGGGGTTGACAGATACGCAGTATTTT.

The gene calls are TRBV18 and TRBJ1-3; a weak D match, TRBD1 (6 bases). Trimming removed 3 bases at V and 0 bases at J, with 12 bases between. Germline CDR1 KGHSH, CDR2 LQKENI. The CDR3 extends over 16 amino acids. The CDR3 is CASSPPGQRSGNTIYF. The CDR3 coding sequence is TGTGCCAGCTCACCCCCGGGACAACGCTCTGGAAACACCATATATTTT.

The chain joins TRBV9 to TRBJ2-1; the match to TRBD1 covers 7 bases. Germline V CDR1 and CDR2: SGDLS, YYNGEE. The V segment lost 0 bases and the J segment 4 bases; nucleotides outside the gene matches: 7. The CDR3 is 16 amino acids. DNA of the CDR3: TGTGCCAGCAGCGTAGAGGGACAGAGATCTTACAATGAGCAGTTCTTC. This sequence encodes CASSVEGQRSYNEQFF.

This chain uses TRBV2 with TRBJ1-6; perhaps TRBD1 as D (6 bases). CDR3 size: 12 residues. Germline V lookup: CDR1 SNHLY, CDR2 FYNNEI. The V end lost 11 bases, the J end lost 7 bases, and 12 bases lay between the germline ends. This CDR3 reads CAQADSNSPLHF. The CDR3 DNA follows: TGTGCCCAAGCGGACAGCAATTCACCCCTCCACTTT. Based on the CDR3 plus reference TRBV2 and TRBJ1-6, the full variable domain is EPEVTQTPSHQVTQMGQEVILRCVPISNHLYFYWYRQILGQKVEFLVSFYNNEISEKSEIFDDQFSVERPDGSNFTLKIRSTKLEDSAMYFCAQADSNSPLHFGNGTRLTVT.

This clone was recorded a few times. The V gene is TRBV30, the J gene TRBJ2-7, with a weak D call TRBD2 (6 bases). This CDR3 is built from 13 residues. The V gene's germline CDR1 is GTSNPN and CDR2 SVGIG (reference sequence). Trimming removed 4 bases at V and 0 bases at J, with 10 bases between. As DNA, the CDR3 is TGTGCCTGGACTGCGGGGTCCTCCTACGAGCAGTACTTC. Amino acids: CAWTAGSSYEQYF. The variable domain in full, completed from reference TRBV30 and TRBJ2-7, reads SQTIHQWPATLVQPVGSPLSLECTVEGTSNPNLYWYRQAAGRGLQLLFYSVGIGQISSEVPQNLSASRPQDRQFILSSKKLLLSDSGFYLCAWTAGSSYEQYFGPGTRLTVT.

V gene TRBV7-6 combines with J gene TRBJ1-5; D is ambiguous. Germline-derived CDR1 and CDR2 are SGHVS and FNYEAQ. Trimming removed 1 base from V and 2 bases from J, with 12 bases in between. CDR3 length: 16 amino acids. The CDR3 sequence: CASSLGRGGGNQPQHF. For the CDR3, the DNA is TGTGCCAGCAGCTTAGGTCGGGGTGGAGGCAATCAGCCCCAGCATTTT.